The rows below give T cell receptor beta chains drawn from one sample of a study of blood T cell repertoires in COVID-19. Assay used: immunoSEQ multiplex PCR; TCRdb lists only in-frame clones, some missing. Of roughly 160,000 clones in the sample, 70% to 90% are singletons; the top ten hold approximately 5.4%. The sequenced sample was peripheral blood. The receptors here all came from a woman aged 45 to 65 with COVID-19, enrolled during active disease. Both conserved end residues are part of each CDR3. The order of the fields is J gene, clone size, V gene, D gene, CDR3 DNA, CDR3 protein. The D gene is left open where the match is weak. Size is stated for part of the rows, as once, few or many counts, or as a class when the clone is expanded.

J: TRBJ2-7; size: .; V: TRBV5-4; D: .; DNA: TGTGCCAGCAGCTTGGGCGGGACCTACGAGCAGTACTTC; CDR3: CASSLGGTYEQYF
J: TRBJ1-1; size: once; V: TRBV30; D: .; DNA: TGTGCCTGGAGTGCCGCAACTCTAACCTCCCGGGAAGCTTTCTTT; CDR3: CAWSAATLTSREAFF
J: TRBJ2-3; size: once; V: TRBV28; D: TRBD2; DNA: TGTGCCAGCAGTTTGCCCGTAGGGGTAGCGGGGGGTCCTGGGGGTACGCAGTATTTT; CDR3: CASSLPVGVAGGPGGTQYF
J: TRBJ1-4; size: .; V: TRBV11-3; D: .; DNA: TGTGCCAGCAGCTTTAAGTCTGGACAATTTTATGAAAAACTGTTTTTT; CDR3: CASSFKSGQFYEKLFF
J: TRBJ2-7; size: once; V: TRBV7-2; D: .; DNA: TGTGCCAGCAGGGAGGGCAGGGGGTCCTCCTACGAGCAGTACTTC; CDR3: CASREGRGSSYEQYF
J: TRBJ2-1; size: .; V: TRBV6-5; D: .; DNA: TGTGCCAGCAGGGGACTCTCCGCCTCCTACAATGAGCAGTTCTTC; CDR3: CASRGLSASYNEQFF
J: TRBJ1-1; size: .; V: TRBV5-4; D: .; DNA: TGTGCCAGCAGCACAGCAGCCTTGGGCACTGAAGCTTTCTTT; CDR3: CASSTAALGTEAFF
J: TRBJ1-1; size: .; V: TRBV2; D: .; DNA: TGTGCCAGCAGAAGGGGAAGCGACACTGAAGCTTTCTTT; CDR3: CASRRGSDTEAFF
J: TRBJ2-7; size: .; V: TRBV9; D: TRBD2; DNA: TGTGCCAGCAGCGTAGACCGCGGGGGAAAGGACGAGCAGTACTTC; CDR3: CASSVDRGGKDEQYF
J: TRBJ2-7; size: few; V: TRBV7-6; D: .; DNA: TGTGCCAGCAGCTTAAACAGGGAGCGGCCCTACGAGCAGTACTTC; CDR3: CASSLNRERPYEQYF
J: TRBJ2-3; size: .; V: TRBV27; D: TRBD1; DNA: TGTGCCAGCAGTCCCGGGACAGGTGGAGATACGCAGTATTTT; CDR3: CASSPGTGGDTQYF
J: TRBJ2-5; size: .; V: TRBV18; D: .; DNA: TGTGCCAGCTCACCTGGGACAAGCCAAGAGACCCAGTACTTC; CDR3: CASSPGTSQETQYF
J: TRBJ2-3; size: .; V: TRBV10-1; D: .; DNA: TGCGCCGTCAACTTCACAGATACGCAGTATTTT; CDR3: CAVNFTDTQYF
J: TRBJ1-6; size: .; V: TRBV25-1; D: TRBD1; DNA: TGTGCCAGCAGGGGGACAGCGTTAAATTCACCCCTCCACTTT; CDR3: CASRGTALNSPLHF
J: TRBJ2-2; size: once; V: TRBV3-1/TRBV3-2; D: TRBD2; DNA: TGTGCCAGCAGCCGAAGCGGGAGGAACACCGGGGAGCTGTTTTTT; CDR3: CASSRSGRNTGELFF
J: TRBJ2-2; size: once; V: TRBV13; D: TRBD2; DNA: TGTGCCAGCAGTCCCTTGCGGGGGGCGCACGGGGAGCTGTTTTTT; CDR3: CASSPLRGAHGELFF
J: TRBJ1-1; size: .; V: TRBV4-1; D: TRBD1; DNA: TGCGCCAGCAGACCTACGGGACAGGGAAAAGCTTTCTTT; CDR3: CASRPTGQGKAFF
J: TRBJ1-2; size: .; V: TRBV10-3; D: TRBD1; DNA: TGTGCCATCAGGGACAGGGCGGAAAACTATGGCTACACCTTC; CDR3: CAIRDRAENYGYTF
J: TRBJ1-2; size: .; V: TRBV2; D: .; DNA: TGTGCCAGCAGCGCGAAAGGGGACTATCGCTATGGCTACACCTTC; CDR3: CASSAKGDYRYGYTF
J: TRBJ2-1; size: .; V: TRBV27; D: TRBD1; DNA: TGTGCCAGCAGTTCTCTCTATAGGGACAGTCCTTACAATGAGCAGTTCTTC; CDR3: CASSSLYRDSPYNEQFF
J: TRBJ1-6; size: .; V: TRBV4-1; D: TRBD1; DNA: TGCGCCAGCAGCCAAGTGGAGGGGGCGAATAATTCACCCCTCCACTTT; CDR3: CASSQVEGANNSPLHF
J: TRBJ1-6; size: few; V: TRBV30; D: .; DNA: TGTGCCTGGACAGCCTATAATTCACCCCTCCACTTT; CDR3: CAWTAYNSPLHF
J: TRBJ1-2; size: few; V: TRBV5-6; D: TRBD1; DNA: TGTGCCAGCAGCGCTTCCTACAGGGGGACTAACTATGGCTACACCTTC; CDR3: CASSASYRGTNYGYTF
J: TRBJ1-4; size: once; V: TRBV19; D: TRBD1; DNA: TGTGCCAGTAGCCGTCGGACAGGGGACCCATCGGCTAATGAAAAACTGTTTTTT; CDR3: CASSRRTGDPSANEKLFF
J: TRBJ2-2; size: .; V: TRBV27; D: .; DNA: TGTGCCAGCAGTCCCCTGGCGGGTTCCAGGGAGCTGTTTTTT; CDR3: CASSPLAGSRELFF
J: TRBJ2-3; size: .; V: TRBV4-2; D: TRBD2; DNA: TGTGCCAGCAGCCCGGGACTAGCGGGTGTGGATACGCAGTATTTT; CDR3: CASSPGLAGVDTQYF
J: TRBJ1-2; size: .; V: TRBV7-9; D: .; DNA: TGTGCCAGCAGCTTAGGCGGGGGATATGGCTACACCTTC; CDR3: CASSLGGGYGYTF
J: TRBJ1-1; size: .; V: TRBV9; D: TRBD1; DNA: TGTGCCAGCAGCCATACGGGGACAGGGAACACTGAAGCTTTCTTT; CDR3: CASSHTGTGNTEAFF